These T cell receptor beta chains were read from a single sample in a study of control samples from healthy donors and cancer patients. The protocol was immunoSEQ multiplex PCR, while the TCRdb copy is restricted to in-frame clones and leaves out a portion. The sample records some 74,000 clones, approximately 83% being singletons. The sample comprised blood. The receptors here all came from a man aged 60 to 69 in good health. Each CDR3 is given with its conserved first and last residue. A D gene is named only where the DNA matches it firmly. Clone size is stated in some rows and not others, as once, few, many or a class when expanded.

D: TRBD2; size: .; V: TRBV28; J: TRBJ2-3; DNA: TGTGCCATCTCCCGAGGGGGGACTAGCGGGAGATTGACAGATACGCAGTATTTT; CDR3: CAISRGGTSGRLTDTQYF
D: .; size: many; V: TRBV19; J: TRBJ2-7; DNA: TGTGCCAGTAGTTCCGGCGGGACAAATATCTACGAGCAGTACTTC; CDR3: CASSSGGTNIYEQYF
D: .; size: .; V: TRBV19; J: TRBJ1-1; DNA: TGTGCCAGTAGTATAGGGGCGCGGGGGAGGGCTGAAGCTTTCTTT; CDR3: CASSIGARGRAEAFF
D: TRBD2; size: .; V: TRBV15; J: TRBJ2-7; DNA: TGTGCCACCAGCAGAGAACTAGCGGACCTCTACGAGCAGTACTTC; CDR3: CATSRELADLYEQYF
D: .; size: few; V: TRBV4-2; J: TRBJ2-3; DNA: TGTGCCAGCAGCCAAGAGGGCCGGGGGCGCACAGATACGCAGTATTTT; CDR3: CASSQEGRGRTDTQYF
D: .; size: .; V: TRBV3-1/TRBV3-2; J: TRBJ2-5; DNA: TGTGCCAGCAGCCTACAGGGTCCTCAAGAGACCCAGTACTTC; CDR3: CASSLQGPQETQYF
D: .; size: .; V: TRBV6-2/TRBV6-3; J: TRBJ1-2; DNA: TGTGCCAGCAGCCAACGGGGAGCTAACTATGGCTACACCTTC; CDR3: CASSQRGANYGYTF
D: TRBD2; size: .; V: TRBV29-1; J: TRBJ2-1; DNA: TGCAGCGTTGATCGCGCGGGAGGGCATCTTTACAATGAGCAGTTCTTC; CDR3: CSVDRAGGHLYNEQFF
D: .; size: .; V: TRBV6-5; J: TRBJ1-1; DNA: TGTGCCAGCTCCCGTGGCAGCACTGAAGCTTTCTTT; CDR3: CASSRGSTEAFF
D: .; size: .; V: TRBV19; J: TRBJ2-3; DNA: TGTGCCAGTAGTATAGCGGGAGATACAGATACGCAGTATTTT; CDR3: CASSIAGDTDTQYF
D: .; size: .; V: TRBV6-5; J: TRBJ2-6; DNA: TGTGCCAGCAGTTACTCATCCGGCTCTGGGGCCAACGTCCTGACTTTC; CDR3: CASSYSSGSGANVLTF
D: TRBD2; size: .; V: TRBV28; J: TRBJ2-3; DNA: TGTGCCAGCACGACTAGCGGGAGTCTTACGCAGTATTTT; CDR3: CASTTSGSLTQYF
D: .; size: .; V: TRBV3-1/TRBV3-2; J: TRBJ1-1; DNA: TGTGCCAGCAGCCAAGAGGCAGGCCCGAACACTGAAGCTTTCTTT; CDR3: CASSQEAGPNTEAFF
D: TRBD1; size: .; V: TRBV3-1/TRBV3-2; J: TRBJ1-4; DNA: TGTGCCAGCAGTTCGACAGGGGGCTATGAAAAACTGTTTTTT; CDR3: CASSSTGGYEKLFF
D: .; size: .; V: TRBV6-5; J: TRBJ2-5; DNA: TGTGCCAGCAGACCCAGCGGAGAGACCCAGTACTTC; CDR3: CASRPSGETQYF
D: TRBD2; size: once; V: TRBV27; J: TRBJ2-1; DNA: TGTGCCAGCAGTTTAGATCGTGTGAGACTAGCGGGAGACTACAATGAGCAGTTCTTC; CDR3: CASSLDRVRLAGDYNEQFF
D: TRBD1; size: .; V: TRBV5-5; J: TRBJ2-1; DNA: TGTGCCAGCAGCTATGGACAGGGAAGGTACAATGAGCAGTTCTTC; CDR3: CASSYGQGRYNEQFF
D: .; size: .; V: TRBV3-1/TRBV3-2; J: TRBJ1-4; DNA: TGTGCCAGCAGCCACCCGGGTCCTAATGAAAAACTGTTTTTT; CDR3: CASSHPGPNEKLFF
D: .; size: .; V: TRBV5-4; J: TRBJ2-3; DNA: TGTGCCAGCAGCTTGGCCGGGGGCACAGATACGCAGTATTTT; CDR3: CASSLAGGTDTQYF
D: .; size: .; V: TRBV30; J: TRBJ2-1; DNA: TGTGCCTGGAGTCGGAGCGATGAGCAGTTCTTC; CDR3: CAWSRSDEQFF
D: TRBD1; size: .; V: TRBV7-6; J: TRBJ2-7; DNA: TGTGCCAGCAGCAAGACAGGGGCGCCCTCCTACGAGCAGTACTTC; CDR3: CASSKTGAPSYEQYF
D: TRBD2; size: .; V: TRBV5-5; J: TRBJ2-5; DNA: TGTGCCAGCAGGGGACTACTACAAGAGACCCAGTACTTC; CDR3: CASRGLLQETQYF
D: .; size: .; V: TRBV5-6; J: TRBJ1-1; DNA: TGTGCCAGCAGCTTGGGGCTTTCGGGAGGTGAAGCTTTCTTT; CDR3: CASSLGLSGGEAFF
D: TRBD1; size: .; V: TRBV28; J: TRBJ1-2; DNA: TGTGCCAGCAGTTTAGACGGGACAGGGAATGGCTACACCTTC; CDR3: CASSLDGTGNGYTF
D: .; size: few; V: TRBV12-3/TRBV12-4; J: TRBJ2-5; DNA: TGTGCCAGCAGTTTGTCGTACCAAGAGACCCAGTACTTC; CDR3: CASSLSYQETQYF
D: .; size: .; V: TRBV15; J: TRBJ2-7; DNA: TGTGCCACCAGCAAAAATGTGGGGGGGCTGGTGCAGTACTTC; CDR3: CATSKNVGGLVQYF
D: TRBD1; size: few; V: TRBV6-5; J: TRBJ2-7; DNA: TGTGCCAGCAACCCGGGGGACAGGGGGCACGAGCAGTACTTC; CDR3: CASNPGDRGHEQYF
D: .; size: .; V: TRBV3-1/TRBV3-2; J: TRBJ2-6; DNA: TGTGCCAGCAGCCCCGGCTTTCCGGACAGCAGCTCTGGGGCCAACGTCCTGACTTTC; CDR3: CASSPGFPDSSSGANVLTF
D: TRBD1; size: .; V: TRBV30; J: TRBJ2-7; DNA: TGTGCCTGGGGTCGAGGGGGCAGCGAGCAGTACTTC; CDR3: CAWGRGGSEQYF
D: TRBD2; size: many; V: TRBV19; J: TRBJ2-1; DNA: TGTGCCAGTAGTCCCGCGGGAGGGCAGGCTGAGCAGTTCTTC; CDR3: CASSPAGGQAEQFF
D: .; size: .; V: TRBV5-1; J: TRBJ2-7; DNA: TGCGCCAGCAGCGCACCTCGGGGCAGCTCCTACGAGCAGTACTTC; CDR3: CASSAPRGSSYEQYF
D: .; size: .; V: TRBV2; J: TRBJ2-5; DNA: TGTGCCAGCAGTGAGAACAGGGGAGGTGAGACCCAGTACTTC; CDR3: CASSENRGGETQYF
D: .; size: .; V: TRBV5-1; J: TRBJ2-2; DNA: TGCGCCAGCAGCCCCGGACAGACGAACACCGGGGAGCTGTTTTTT; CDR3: CASSPGQTNTGELFF
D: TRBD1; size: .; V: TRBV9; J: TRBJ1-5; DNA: TGTGCCAGCAGCCCACAGACAGGGCCCAATCAGCCCCAGCATTTT; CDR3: CASSPQTGPNQPQHF
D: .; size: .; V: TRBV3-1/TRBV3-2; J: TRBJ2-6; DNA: TGTGCCAGCAGCCAAGGCAGGGCTGGGGCCAACGTCCTGACTTTC; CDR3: CASSQGRAGANVLTF
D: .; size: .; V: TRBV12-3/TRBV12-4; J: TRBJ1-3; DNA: TGTGCCAGCAGTTTAGGGACTGGAAACACCATATATTTT; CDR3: CASSLGTGNTIYF
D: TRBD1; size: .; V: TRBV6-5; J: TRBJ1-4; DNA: TGTGCCAGTAAGGGGGCGACTAATGAAAAACTGTTTTTT; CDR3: CASKGATNEKLFF
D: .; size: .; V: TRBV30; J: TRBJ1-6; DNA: TGTGCCTGGAAGTTTAACAGGGAGAATTCACCCCTCCACTTT; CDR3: CAWKFNRENSPLHF
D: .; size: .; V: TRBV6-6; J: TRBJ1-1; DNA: TGTGCCAGCAGTTACCAGTGGGGCAACACTGAAGCTTTCTTT; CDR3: CASSYQWGNTEAFF
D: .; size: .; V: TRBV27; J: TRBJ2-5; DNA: TGTGCCAGCAGCCCAGCGGGTCCCCAAGAGACCCAGTACTTC; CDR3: CASSPAGPQETQYF
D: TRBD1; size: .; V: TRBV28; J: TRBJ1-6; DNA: TGTGCCAGCAGTCTAACAGGGGGCGATTCACCCCTCCACTTT; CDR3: CASSLTGGDSPLHF
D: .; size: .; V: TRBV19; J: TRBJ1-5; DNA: TGTGCCAGTAGGGTTAGCGAGCCCGGCAATCAGCCCCAGCATTTT; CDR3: CASRVSEPGNQPQHF
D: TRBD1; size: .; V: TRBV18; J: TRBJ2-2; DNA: TGTGCCAGCTCTCCCTCGGGACAGGGCGCCGGGGAGCTGTTTTTT; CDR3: CASSPSGQGAGELFF
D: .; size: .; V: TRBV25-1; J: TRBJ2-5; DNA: TGTGCCAGCAGACAGGGCCTCATGACCCAGTACTTC; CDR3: CASRQGLMTQYF
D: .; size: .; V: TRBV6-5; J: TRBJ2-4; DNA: TGTGCCAGCAGTTCTAAGGGGGCCAAAAACATTCAGTACTTC; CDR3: CASSSKGAKNIQYF
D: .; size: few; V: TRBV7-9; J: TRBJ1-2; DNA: TGTGCCAGCAGCCGTGATGCACTCTGGGGCTACACCTTC; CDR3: CASSRDALWGYTF
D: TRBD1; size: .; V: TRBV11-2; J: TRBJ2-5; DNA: TGTGCCAGCAGGTCGGGACAGGGGGCCGAGACCCAGTACTTC; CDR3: CASRSGQGAETQYF
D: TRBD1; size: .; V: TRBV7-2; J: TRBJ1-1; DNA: TGTGCCAGCAGCTGGCGAACACTCAGGGGGCGAGGGGACACTGAAGCTTTCTTT; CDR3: CASSWRTLRGRGDTEAFF
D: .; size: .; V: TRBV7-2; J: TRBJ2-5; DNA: TGTGCCAGCAGCTTAGGCCGGGGATCAGAGACCCAGTACTTC; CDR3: CASSLGRGSETQYF
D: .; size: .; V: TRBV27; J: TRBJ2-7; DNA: TGTGCCAGCAGTTCTACTCCCTACGAGCAGTACTTC; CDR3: CASSSTPYEQYF
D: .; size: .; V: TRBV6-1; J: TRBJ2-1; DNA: TGTGCCAGCAGTGAACACGGGTACAACTACAATGAGCAGTTCTTC; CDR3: CASSEHGYNYNEQFF
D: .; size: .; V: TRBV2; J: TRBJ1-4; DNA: TGTGCCACAACGGGGGGGGGAACTAATGAAAAACTGTTTTTT; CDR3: CATTGGGTNEKLFF
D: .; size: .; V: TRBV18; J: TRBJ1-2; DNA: TGTGCCAGCTCTCCCGACACATCCTATGGCTACACCTTC; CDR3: CASSPDTSYGYTF
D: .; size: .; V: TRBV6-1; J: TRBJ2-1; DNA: TGTGCCAGCAGTGAAGGGAGAGGGTCATACAATGAGCAGTTCTTC; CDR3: CASSEGRGSYNEQFF